The 24 T cell receptor beta chains below all came from one sample that was sequenced in a study of OX40 agonist ivuxolimab in advanced cancers. The repertoire was sequenced with immunoSEQ multiplex PCR; TCRdb's copy has only in-frame clones and lacks some. The data show 55,000 to 80,000 clones, 81% seen once. This specimen was CD4+ or CD8+ T cells sorted from blood, taken in a trial of the OX40 agonist ivuxolimab. The receptors here all came from an adult with an advanced solid tumor such as melanoma, head and neck, liver or kidney cancer.

The rearrangement links TRBV19 to TRBJ1-2; D gene uncertain. Per the germline V gene, CDR1 is LNHDA and CDR2 is SQIVND (reference sequence). The CDR3 is 13 residues long. The V and J ends lost 7 bases and 4 bases respectively, with 13 bases between them. Here the CDR3 DNA reads TGTGCCAGTACTAAACACGGGAGCTATGGCTACACCTTC. The encoded protein is CASTKHGSYGYTF.

This clone appeared once. The chain combines TRBV30 with TRBJ1-2; D perhaps matches TRBD1 (6 bases). Trimming shortened V by 2 bases and J by 0 bases, and 13 bases separated the two germline ends. The CDR3 covers 15 residues. Germline assignment: CDR1 GTSNPN and CDR2 SVGIG (reference sequence). The CDR3 bases are TGTGCCTGGAGTCCTGCGGGGGCTACTAACTATGGCTACACCTTC. This encodes CAWSPAGATNYGYTF.

The chain employs TRBV7-8 and TRBJ2-1, with 7 bases identical to TRBD1. This CDR3 has 17 amino acids. After removal of 5 bases from V and 4 bases from J, the junction contained 14 bases not matched to a gene. The V gene's germline CDR1 is SGHVS and CDR2 FQNEAQ. The CDR3 nucleotides read TGTGCCAGCAGCGTTCCCCGTAGACAGGGACCTTACAATGAGCAGTTCTTC. As protein: CASSVPRRQGPYNEQFF.

The chain recombines TRBV4-2 with TRBJ1-3; D remains unclear. Germline V lookup: CDR1 LGHNA, CDR2 YNFKEQ. The CDR3 spans 15 residues. Trimming cost V 1 base and J 0 bases, with 7 bases left between them. The CDR3 DNA reads TGTGCCAGCAGCCAAGGGTTTGTCTCTGGAAACACCATATATTTT. Its protein product is CASSQGFVSGNTIYF.

This clone came up once. The chain joins TRBV13 to TRBJ1-6; maybe TRBD1 (6 bases). The CDR3 sequence is 14 residues long. Trimming cost V 5 bases and J 9 bases, with 14 bases left between them. Germline V gene sequence: CDR1 PRHDT, CDR2 FYEKMQ (reference sequence). The DNA of the CDR3 is TGTGCCAGCAGCCGAAGGGACACATTTTCACCCCTCCACTTT. Translating it yields CASSRRDTFSPLHF. The variable domain in full, with the rest retrieved from reference TRBV13 and TRBJ1-6, is AAGVIQSPRHLIKEKRETATLKCYPIPRHDTVYWYQQGPGQDPQFLISFYEKMQSDKGSIPDRFSAQQFSDYHSELNMSSLELGDSALYFCASSRRDTFSPLHFGNGTRLTVT.

The rearrangement joins TRBV7-2 to TRBJ2-4; no clear D. The CDR3 consists of 17 residues. V shed 0 bases and J shed 4 bases, with 16 bases lying between them. Germline V gene sequence: CDR1 SGHTA, CDR2 FQGNSA. CDR3 residues: CASSLAVRLRMKNIQYF. CDR3 DNA sequence: TGTGCCAGCAGCTTAGCAGTCCGTTTGCGAATGAAAAACATTCAGTACTTC.

This clone appeared many times. The genes are TRBV5-1 and TRBJ1-1; weak D call: TRBD1 (5 bases). V was pared by 0 bases and J by 1 base, with 7 bases between. In germline, CDR1 is SGHRS, CDR2 YFSETQ. This CDR3 spans 14 amino acids. CDR3 bases: TGCGCCAGCAGCTTGGGGGACGGGAACACTGAAGCTTTCTTT. Its protein product is CASSLGDGNTEAFF.

The CDR3 DNA reads as TGTGCCAGCAGCCCCCAAGGGGCTCTAGCGGGGGGGCGGACAGATACGCAGTATTTT. Amino acids: CASSPQGALAGGRTDTQYF. The chain combines TRBV4-2 with TRBJ2-3, with 12 positions matching TRBD2. J was trimmed by 3 bases and V by 4 bases; bases with no gene match: 14. The CDR3 has 19 residues. Germline V gene data show CDR1 as LGHNA and CDR2 as YNFKEQ.

The chain joins TRBV29-1 to TRBJ2-7; 7 bases match TRBD1. The CDR3 covers 11 residues. CDR1 is SQVTM and CDR2 is ANQGSEA in the germline V gene. With 5 bases clipped from V and 5 bases from J, the junction kept 3 bases outside the gene matches. CDR3 DNA: TGCAGCGTTCGAGGGGGCGACGAGCAGTACTTC. Its protein product is CSVRGGDEQYF.

The rearrangement links TRBV6-1 to TRBJ1-2, with D hard to call. Trimming shortened V by 6 bases and J by 5 bases, and 7 bases separated the two germline ends. The CDR3 is 11 residues long. The germline CDR1 and CDR2 sequences are MNHNS and SASEGT. Here the CDR3 reads CASSLGYGYTF. The CDR3 coding sequence is TGTGCCAGCAGCCTCGGTTATGGCTACACCTTC.

The rearrangement links TRBV5-1 to TRBJ1-5; the D gene is possibly TRBD1 (5 bases). The V end was cut by 2 bases, the J end by 4 bases, with 10 bases between. This CDR3 region has 14 residues. Germline CDR1 reads SGHRS; CDR2 reads YFSETQ. CDR3 amino acids: CASSFGTENQPQHF. The CDR3, as DNA: TGCGCCAGCAGCTTCGGGACCGAGAATCAGCCCCAGCATTTT.

The V gene is TRBV6-6, the J gene TRBJ1-6, with D maybe TRBD1 (5 bases). From germline, CDR1 is MNHNY and CDR2 SVGAGI (reference sequence). The ends were cut back, 2 bases at V and 10 bases at J, with 6 bases in the middle. This CDR3 is 12 amino acids long. CDR3: CASSYGGSPLHF. CDR3 coding DNA: TGTGCCAGCAGTTACGGGGGGTCACCCCTCCACTTT.

The chain combines TRBV7-9 with TRBJ2-5, with D perhaps matching TRBD1 (5 bases). Germline V CDR1 and CDR2: SEHNR, FQNEAQ (reference sequence). The CDR3 sequence is 11 residues long. V dropped 4 bases and J dropped 5 bases, with 5 bases sitting between them. CDR3 protein: CASSSGETQYF. In DNA, the CDR3 is TGTGCCAGCAGCTCAGGGGAGACCCAGTACTTC.

The V and J genes are TRBV10-3 and TRBJ1-2; D call uncertain. The CDR3 loop spans 13 amino acids. Germline assignment: CDR1 ENHRY and CDR2 SYGVKD. V was trimmed by 6 bases and J by 5 bases, leaving 13 bases between them. The CDR3 protein is CAIRREDWYGYTF. The DNA for the CDR3 is TGTGCCATCAGGAGAGAAGACTGGTATGGCTACACCTTC.

This chain's CDR3 is CATSSDSIRAYGYTF. CDR3 sequence (DNA): TGTGCCACCAGCAGCGACTCAATTCGGGCCTATGGCTACACCTTC. The genes are TRBV15 and TRBJ1-2; D remains ambiguous. This CDR3 contains 15 residues. From germline, CDR1 is LNHNV and CDR2 YYDKDF (reference sequence). With 3 bases removed from V and 4 bases from J, the gap between germline ends came to 15 bases.

This clone is judged medium-sized. CDR3 in DNA: TGTGCCAGCAGTGAAGCCTGGGCACTAGCAACCCAGTACTTC. It translates to CASSEAWALATQYF. V usage is TRBV6-1 and J usage is TRBJ2-5; D is possibly TRBD2 (6 bases). In germline, CDR1 is MNHNS, CDR2 SASEGT. Between the trimmed V and J ends, which lost 0 bases and 8 bases, there was a span of 13 bases. The CDR3 covers 14 residues.

V and J are TRBV7-9 and TRBJ1-4; no clear D gene. V gave up 3 bases and J gave up 7 bases, with 12 bases separating them. Germline loops: CDR1 SEHNR, CDR2 FQNEAQ (reference sequence). This CDR3 comprises 14 residues. CDR3 in amino acids: CASSFGMGSEKLFF. The CDR3 DNA sequence: TGTGCCAGCAGCTTCGGTATGGGTAGTGAAAAACTGTTTTTT.

V is TRBV15 and J is TRBJ2-3, with D unresolved. The V and J ends lost 3 bases and 7 bases respectively, with 8 bases between them. This CDR3 has 12 residues. Germline V gives CDR1 LNHNV, CDR2 YYDKDF (reference sequence). The CDR3 loop reads CATSSIRYTQYF. CDR3 bases: TGTGCCACCAGCAGTATTCGTTATACGCAGTATTTT.

The J gene is TRBJ1-3, the V gene TRBV30; no definite D call. Germline V gene lookup returns CDR1 GTSNPN and CDR2 SVGIG (reference sequence). Trimming pared 4 bases from V and 3 bases from J, leaving 13 bases between. This CDR3 comprises 14 residues. For the CDR3, the DNA is TGTGCCTGGATCGGTGGGGTGCGTGGAAACACCATATATTTT. Its protein is CAWIGGVRGNTIYF.

This clone has just a few counts. The V call is TRBV7-9, the J call TRBJ1-1, with no clear D. CDR1 is SEHNR, CDR2 FQNEAQ, per germline (reference sequence). The V end was cut by 5 bases, the J end by 0 bases, with 10 bases between. The CDR3 loop spans 14 amino acids. The CDR3 spells CASSPDGMNTEAFF. For the CDR3, the DNA is TGTGCCAGCAGCCCAGACGGGATGAACACTGAAGCTTTCTTT.

The chain has TRBV29-1 and TRBJ2-2, with D perhaps TRBD1 (6 bases). The CDR3 spans 12 residues. Germline lookup yields CDR1 SQVTM and CDR2 ANQGSEA. V lost 7 bases and J 4 bases, leaving 10 bases between the germline ends. CDR3 in DNA: TGCAGCGCGGGACACTTCACCGGGGAGCTGTTTTTT. Amino acid sequence: CSAGHFTGELFF.

CDR3 in amino acids: CASSPDGTPYEAFF. The CDR3 DNA reads TGCGCCAGCAGCCCGGACGGGACGCCCTATGAAGCTTTCTTT. The chain has TRBV5-1 and TRBJ1-1; possibly TRBD1 for D (5 bases). CDR1 SGHRS and CDR2 YFSETQ come from the germline V gene. The CDR3 runs to 14 residues. Trimming shortened V by 4 bases and J by 7 bases, and 17 bases separated the two germline ends.

V usage is TRBV2 and J usage is TRBJ2-1; 7 nucleotides line up with TRBD2. CDR1 and CDR2 from the germline V gene are SNHLY and FYNNEI. V lost 7 bases to trimming and J lost 4 bases; unmatched junction nucleotides: 10. CDR3 size: 15 residues. This chain's CDR3 is CASTRGRGRYNEQFF. The CDR3 region has the DNA TGTGCCAGCACCAGAGGGCGGGGGAGATACAATGAGCAGTTCTTC. Supplemented by reference TRBV2 and TRBJ2-1, the full variable domain reads EPEVTQTPSHQVTQMGQEVILRCVPISNHLYFYWYRQILGQKVEFLVSFYNNEISEKSEIFDDQFSVERPDGSNFTLKIRSTKLEDSAMYFCASTRGRGRYNEQFFGPGTRLTVL.

V is TRBV7-2 and J is TRBJ1-6; 9 bases align to TRBD1. Per germline, CDR1 SGHTA and CDR2 FQGNSA. The CDR3 covers 14 residues. V was pared by 6 bases and J by 10 bases, with 7 bases of the junction left unmatched. CDR3 DNA sequence: TGTGCCAGCAGACGGGGACAGGGAGAATCACCCCTCCACTTT. It specifies CASRRGQGESPLHF.